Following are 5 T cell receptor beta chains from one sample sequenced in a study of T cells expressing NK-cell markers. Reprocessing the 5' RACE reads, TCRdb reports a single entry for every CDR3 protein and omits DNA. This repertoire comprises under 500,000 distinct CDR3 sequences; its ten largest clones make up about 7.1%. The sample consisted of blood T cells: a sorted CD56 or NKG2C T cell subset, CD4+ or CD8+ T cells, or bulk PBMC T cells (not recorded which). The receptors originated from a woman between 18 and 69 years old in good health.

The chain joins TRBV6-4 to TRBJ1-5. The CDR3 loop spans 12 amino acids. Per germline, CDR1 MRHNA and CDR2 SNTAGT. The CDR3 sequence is CASSYMDQPQHF.

The CDR3 is CASSLVVSTDTQYF. The V gene is TRBV5-1, the J gene TRBJ2-3. This CDR3 is built from 14 residues. Germline loops: CDR1 SGHRS, CDR2 YFSETQ. The full variable domain, completed using reference TRBV5-1 and TRBJ2-3, is KAGVTQTPRYLIKTRGQQVTLSCSPISGHRSVSWYQQTPGQGLQFLFEYFSETQRNKGNFPGRFSGRQFSNSRSEMNVSTLELGDSALYLCASSLVVSTDTQYFGPGTRLTVL.

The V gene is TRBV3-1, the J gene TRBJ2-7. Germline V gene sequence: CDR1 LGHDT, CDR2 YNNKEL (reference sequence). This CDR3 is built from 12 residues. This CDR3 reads CASSQVLHEQYF.

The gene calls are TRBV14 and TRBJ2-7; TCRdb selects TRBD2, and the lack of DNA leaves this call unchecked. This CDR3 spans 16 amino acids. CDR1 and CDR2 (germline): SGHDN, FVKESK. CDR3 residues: CASSPLAGKGSYEQYF.

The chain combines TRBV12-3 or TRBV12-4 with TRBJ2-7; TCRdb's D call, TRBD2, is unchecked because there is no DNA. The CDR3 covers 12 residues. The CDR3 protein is CASKGLPSEQYF.